A single sample is the source of the 7 T cell receptor beta chains below, sequenced in a study of cytomegalovirus exposure and HLA in healthy donors. Amplification used 60 Vbeta primers and 13 Jbeta primers. Here immunoSEQ multiplex PCR was the method, and the copy in TCRdb shows in-frame clones only, minus some. This sample has some 30,000 clones, with more than 75% found just once. The sample taken for sequencing was PBMCs. The source of these receptors is a boy between 10 and 17 years old in good health and CMV-seronegative.

The chain employs TRBV7-9 and TRBJ1-1; D uncertain. CDR3 length equals 12 residues. Germline V gene sequence: CDR1 SEHNR, CDR2 FQNEAQ (reference sequence). V dropped 2 bases and J dropped 10 bases, with 11 bases sitting between them. CDR3 DNA: TGTGCCAGCAGCTTATCCCGGGTTAGAGCTTTCTTT. This codes for CASSLSRVRAFF.

CDR3 coding DNA: TGTGCCAGCAGTGTCGAGGATCTCGAGCAGTTCTTC. Translated: CASSVEDLEQFF. This rearrangement joins TRBV2 to TRBJ2-1; D ambiguous. Trimming left V 4 bases short and J 10 bases short, with 11 bases between. Germline V lookup: CDR1 SNHLY, CDR2 FYNNEI. This CDR3 has 12 amino acids. The full variable domain, with the rest looked up from reference TRBV2 and TRBJ2-1, is EPEVTQTPSHQVTQMGQEVILRCVPISNHLYFYWYRQILGQKVEFLVSFYNNEISEKSEIFDDQFSVERPDGSNFTLKIRSTKLEDSAMYFCASSVEDLEQFFGPGTRLTVL.

V is TRBV19 and J is TRBJ2-3; a weak D match, TRBD2 (5 bases). Germline assignment: CDR1 LNHDA and CDR2 SQIVND (reference sequence). The CDR3 has 14 amino acids. V dropped 6 bases and J dropped 0 bases, with 10 bases sitting between them. In DNA form, the CDR3 reads TGTGCCAGTAGAACGGACTTAAGCACAGATACGCAGTATTTT. Encoded protein: CASRTDLSTDTQYF. Looking up the rest from reference TRBV19 and TRBJ2-3 gives the full variable domain: DGGITQSPKYLFRKEGQNVTLSCEQNLNHDAMYWYRQDPGQGLRLIYYSQIVNDFQKGDIAEGYSVSREKKESFPLTVTSAQKNPTAFYLCASRTDLSTDTQYFGPGTRLTVL.

The V gene is TRBV13, the J gene TRBJ1-2, with TRBD1 as a possible D gene (6 bases). The CDR3 has 14 amino acids. The germline CDR1 and CDR2 sequences are PRHDT and FYEKMQ (reference sequence). Trimming cost V 5 bases and J 2 bases, with 12 bases left between them. CDR3 nucleotide sequence: TGTGCCAGCAGCCGGGGGGCCCCCAACTATGGCTACACCTTC. Its translation is CASSRGAPNYGYTF.

The chain carries TRBV5-1 and TRBJ2-1; D is undetermined. The CDR3 has 14 residues. The germline CDR1 and CDR2 sequences are SGHRS and YFSETQ. Trimming removed 2 bases from V and 8 bases from J, with 14 bases in between. The CDR3 is CASSFADLIDEQFF. The DNA of the CDR3 is TGCGCCAGCAGCTTCGCAGATCTTATCGATGAGCAGTTCTTC.

CDR3 sequence: CASSRPGQGTPEGEQYF. The CDR3 DNA sequence: TGTGCCAGCAGTCGGCCGGGACAGGGTACCCCTGAGGGTGAGCAGTACTTC. The chain uses TRBV11-2 and TRBJ2-7; 9 bases map to TRBD1. Germline V gives CDR1 SGHAT, CDR2 FQNNGV. The V gene end was trimmed by 6 bases and the J gene end by 7 bases; junction bases not matched to a gene: 19. The CDR3 length is 17 residues.

The CDR3 DNA sequence: TGTGCCAGCAGCATCCGACTAGCGGCGAGCTACGAGCAGTACTTC. Protein product: CASSIRLAASYEQYF. The J gene is TRBJ2-7, the V gene TRBV2; 9 nucleotides line up with TRBD2. Per germline, CDR1 SNHLY and CDR2 FYNNEI. The CDR3 covers 15 residues. Losses at the gene ends were 6 bases for V and 3 bases for J; bases not matched to a gene: 9.